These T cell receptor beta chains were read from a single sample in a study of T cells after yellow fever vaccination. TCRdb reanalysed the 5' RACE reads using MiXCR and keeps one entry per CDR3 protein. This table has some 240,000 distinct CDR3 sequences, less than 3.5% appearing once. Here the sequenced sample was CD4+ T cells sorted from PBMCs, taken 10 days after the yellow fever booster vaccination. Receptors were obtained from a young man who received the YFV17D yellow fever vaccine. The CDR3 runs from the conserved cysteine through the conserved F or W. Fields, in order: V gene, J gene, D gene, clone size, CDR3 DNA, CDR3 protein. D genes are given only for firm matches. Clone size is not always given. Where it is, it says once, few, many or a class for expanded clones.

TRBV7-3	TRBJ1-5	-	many	TGTGCCAGCAGCGCAGAAAGAAATCAGCCCCAGCATTTT	CASSAERNQPQHF
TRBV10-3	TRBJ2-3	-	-	TGTGCCATCAGAGGCGGTGAATCGCAGTATTTT	CAIRGGESQYF
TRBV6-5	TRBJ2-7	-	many	TGTGCCAGCAGATTATCACAGGGGACTTCCTACGAGCAGTACTTC	CASRLSQGTSYEQYF
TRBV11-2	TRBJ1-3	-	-	TGTGCCAGTTCCTTCAGTCCGATACGACAGGCTGGAAACACCATATATTTT	CASSFSPIRQAGNTIYF
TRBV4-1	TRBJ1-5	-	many	TGCGCCAGCAGCCAAGGGAGGGCTTTCAACAAAAATCAGCCCCAGCATTTT	CASSQGRAFNKNQPQHF
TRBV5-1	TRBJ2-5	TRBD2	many	TGCGCCAGCAGCTTGGCACTAGCGGGGGCTGGGGAGACCCAGTACTTC	CASSLALAGAGETQYF
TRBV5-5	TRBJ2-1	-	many	TGTGCCAGCAGCAGGGGGGCCTATGAGCAGTTCTTC	CASSRGAYEQFF
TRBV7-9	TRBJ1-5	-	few	TGTGCCAGCAGCTTAGACACGGGGGCTACCGGGCAGCCCCAGCATTTT	CASSLDTGATGQPQHF
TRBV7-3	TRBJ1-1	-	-	TGTGCCAGCAGCTTAAACGGTGGGGCCGGAACTGAAGCTTTCTTT	CASSLNGGAGTEAFF
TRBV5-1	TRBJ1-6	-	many	TGCGCCAGCAGCTTGGGGTTGGGAAATTCACCCCTCCACTTT	CASSLGLGNSPLHF
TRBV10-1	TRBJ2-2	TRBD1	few	TGCGCCTCCCAGCGGCAGGGGGCCGGGGAGCTGTTTTTT	CASQRQGAGELFF
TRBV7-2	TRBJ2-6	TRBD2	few	TGTGCCAGCAGCTGGACTAGCGGGGGGGCTGGGGCCAACGTCCTGACTTTC	CASSWTSGGAGANVLTF
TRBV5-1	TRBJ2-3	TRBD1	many	TGCGCCAGCAGCTTGCTACAGGGGACCGGCACAGATACGCAGTATTTT	CASSLLQGTGTDTQYF
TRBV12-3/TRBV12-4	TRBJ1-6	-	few	TGTGCCACTGGAAGACAGATGAGTTCACCCCTCCACTTT	CATGRQMSSPLHF
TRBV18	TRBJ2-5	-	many	TGTGCCAGCTCACTCTTCGGCAAGGAGACCCAGTACTTC	CASSLFGKETQYF
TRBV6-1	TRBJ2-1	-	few	TGTGCCAGCAGGTCACAGTACTACAATGAGCAGTTCTTC	CASRSQYYNEQFF
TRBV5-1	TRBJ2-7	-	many	TGCGCCAGCAGCTCCGCGACAGATTCCTACGAGCAGTACTTC	CASSSATDSYEQYF
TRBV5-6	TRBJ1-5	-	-	TGTGCCAGCAGCTTGTGGTCGGGCGGGATTTGGAGCAATCAGCCCCAGCATTTT	CASSLWSGGIWSNQPQHF
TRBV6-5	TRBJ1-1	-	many	TGTGCCAGCAGTAACCCGCCTCAGGGGAACCCTGAAGCTTTCTTT	CASSNPPQGNPEAFF
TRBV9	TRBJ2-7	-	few	TGTGCCAGCAGCGTAGGTCGAAGAAGCTACGAGCAGTACTTC	CASSVGRRSYEQYF
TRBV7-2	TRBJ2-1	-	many	TGTGCCAGCAGCTTGTGGGGGTCCTCCTACAATGAGCAGTTCTTC	CASSLWGSSYNEQFF
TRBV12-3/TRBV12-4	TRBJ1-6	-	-	TGTGCCAGCAGTTTTACACTCGATTCACCCCTCCACTTT	CASSFTLDSPLHF
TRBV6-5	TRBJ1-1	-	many	TGTGCCAGCAGTTACACATCAGGGTTCACTGAAGCTTTCTTT	CASSYTSGFTEAFF
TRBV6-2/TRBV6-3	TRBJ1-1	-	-	TGTGCCAGCAGCTCTTACGGGACGGACCCGAACACTGAAGCTTTCTTT	CASSSYGTDPNTEAFF